The text below deals with one TCR beta chain. The antigen remains undetermined. The data were obtained in a study of shared clonotypes between healthy human individuals. The wider study: Every donor yielded three CD4 naive, three CD4 memory, two CD8 naive and one CD8 memory plate. The study's findings and limits: Sequencing of the sorted subsets was shown by rarefaction to be incomplete despite large depth.

This CDR3 spans 13 amino acids. The germline V gene encodes CDR1 MDHEN and CDR2 SYDVKM. V was shortened by 3 bases and J by 7 bases, with 13 bases between the two germline ends. Libraries were prepared by immunoSEQ multiplex PCR; TCRdb keeps only in-frame clonotypes and omits some of them. The profile shows about 1 million clones, 60% to 80% of them singletons. This chain uses TRBV28 with TRBJ2-7; possible D gene TRBD2, 5 bases. The clonotype comes from a man between 18 and 35 years old in good health. Sequenced: memory CD4+ T cells sorted from blood. Subset here: CD45RA-negative fraction. DNA for the CDR3: TGTGCCAGCAGTTTGGTAGCGCCACAAGAGCAGTACTTC. Translating gives CASSLVAPQEQYF.